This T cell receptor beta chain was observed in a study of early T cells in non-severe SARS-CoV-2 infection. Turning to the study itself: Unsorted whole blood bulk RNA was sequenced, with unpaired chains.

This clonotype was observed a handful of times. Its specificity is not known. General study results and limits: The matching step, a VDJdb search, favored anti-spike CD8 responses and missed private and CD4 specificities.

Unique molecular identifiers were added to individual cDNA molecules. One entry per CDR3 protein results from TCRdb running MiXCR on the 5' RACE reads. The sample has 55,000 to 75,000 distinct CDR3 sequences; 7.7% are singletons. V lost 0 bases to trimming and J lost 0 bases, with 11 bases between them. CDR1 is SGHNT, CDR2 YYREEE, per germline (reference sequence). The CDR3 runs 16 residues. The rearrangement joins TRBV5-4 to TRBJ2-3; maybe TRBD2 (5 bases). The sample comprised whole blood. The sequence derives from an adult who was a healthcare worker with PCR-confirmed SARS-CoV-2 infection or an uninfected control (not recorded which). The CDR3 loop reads CASSLGGSASTDTQYF. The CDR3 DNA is TGTGCCAGCAGCTTGGGCGGGTCCGCTAGCACAGATACGCAGTATTTT.